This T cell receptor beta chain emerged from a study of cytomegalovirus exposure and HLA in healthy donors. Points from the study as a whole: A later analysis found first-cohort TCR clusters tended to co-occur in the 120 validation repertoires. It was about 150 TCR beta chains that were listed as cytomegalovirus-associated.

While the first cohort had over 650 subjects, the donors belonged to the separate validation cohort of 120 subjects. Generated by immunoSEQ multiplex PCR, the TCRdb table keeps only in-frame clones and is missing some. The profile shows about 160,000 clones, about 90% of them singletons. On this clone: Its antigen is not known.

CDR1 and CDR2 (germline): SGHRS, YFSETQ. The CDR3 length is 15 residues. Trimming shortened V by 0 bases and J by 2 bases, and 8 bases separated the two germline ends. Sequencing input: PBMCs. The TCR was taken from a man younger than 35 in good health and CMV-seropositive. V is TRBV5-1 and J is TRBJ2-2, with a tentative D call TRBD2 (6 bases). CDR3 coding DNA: TGCGCCAGCAGCTTGGTGGGAGGAAACACCGGGGAGCTGTTTTTT. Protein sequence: CASSLVGGNTGELFF.